This record concerns one TCR beta chain sequence. Its specific antigen is unknown. One base away there is no much larger clone; base qualities are not given. The sample comes from a study of blood T cell repertoires in COVID-19 (dated by TCRdb to about 2020). About the full investigation: Samples covering the acute and convalescent phases of COVID-19 were provided by collaborators in the United States, Italy and Spain. The dataset comprised deeply sampled blood TCRbeta repertoires from subjects exposed to, actively infected with, or recovered from COVID-19. The samples were drawn from two sources: the first 160 participants of the ongoing ImmuneRACE study, and fewer than 1,500 subjects contributed by 6 global collaborators. Where available, HLA class I and class II types were taken from metadata supplied by the sample provider and were not determined by assay-based typing. The repertoires were released in a freely available public database intended as a resource for research on the immune response to SARS-CoV-2. The prospective study material was composed of cDNA or gDNA derived from T cells, B-cell-depleted T cells, or PBMCs. Nearly every sample came with metadata listing a de-identified subject ID, COVID-19 status, age in years and sex. General conclusions and limits of the study: The amount of clinical and demographic metadata varied by source and participant and was provided uncurated.

TCRbeta CDR3 regions were amplified from genomic DNA using the immunoSEQ Assay, a bias-controlled multiplex PCR. From the authors' description of their analysis: Within the assay, amplification of reference gene primers was used to estimate how many nucleated cells each sample contained. Sequence reads were collapsed and filtered to measure the absolute abundance of every unique TCRbeta CDR3 rearrangement. For each sample, productive Simpson clonality was calculated by taking the square root of Simpson's diversity index across productive rearrangements. Not all clones reach the TCRdb copy of this immuneACCESS table, which keeps in-frame sequences only. Checked studies attribute under half of the gap to unresolved V genes and leave the rest unexplained. The V and J calls and clone size come from that table; D and trimming were worked out from the DNA. Within this sample are over 130,000 clones, with 84% of them counted one time only. The ten largest clones add up to almost 9% of the sample.

At one collaborating source in Seattle, patients were enrolled during active infection and were followed longitudinally through the course of disease. Collaborating institutions collected whole blood in K2EDTA tubes following their own protocols. For TCRbeta analysis, collaborators shipped samples in one of three forms: frozen whole blood, isolated PBMCs, or DNA extracted from either of those sample types. The CDR3 measures 15 amino acids from cysteine to phenylalanine. Of all the DNA, just the CDR3 is kept, 45 bases in frame from base 1. The germline V gene encodes CDR1 SGHNT and CDR2 YYREEE (reference sequence). Germline trimming: 3 bases from V, 7 bases from J; junction bases outside gene matches: 2.

This receptor was taken from a young man with COVID-19, enrolled during active disease. Sequenced input: peripheral blood. In this chain, TRBV5-4 is recombined with TRBJ2-2, with 14 bases matching TRBD2. The DNA is as follows: TGTGCCAGCAGCTCGGGACTAGCGGGAGTCGGGGAGCTGTTTTTT. It translates to CASSSGLAGVGELFF. Reference TRBV5-4 and TRBJ2-2 proteins supply the regions before and after the CDR3; the full variable domain is: ETGVTQSPTHLIKTRGQQVTLRCSSQSGHNTVSWYQQALGQGPQFIFQYYREEENGRGNFPPRFSGLQFPNYSSELNVNALELDDSALYLCASSSGLAGVGELFFGEGSRLTVL.